This T cell receptor (beta chain) originates from a study of T cell responses to AZD1222 COVID-19 vaccine. Measured with immunoSEQ multiplex PCR; TCRdb has only the in-frame clones, and not every one. The profile covers 130,000 to 150,000 clones, with approximately 93% appearing a single time and more than 10% taken by the ten largest. About this clone itself: What it binds is not known.

The CDR3 sequence is 16 residues long. The ends were cut back, 0 bases at V and 2 bases at J, with 11 bases in the middle. Germline CDR1 is LNHNV and CDR2 is YYDKDF (reference sequence). Study results and limitations: Donors were largely white British and mainly female; clonal diversity was possibly underestimated. Only a handful of AZD1222 recipients tested seropositive at baseline. CD4 TCRs covered the whole spike, strongest at regions 160-218 and 743-854. Sampling captured repertoires only after the peak T cell response.

Sequencing used peripheral blood, obtained after recovery from COVID-19. The sequence came from an adult who had recovered from COVID-19. This chain connects TRBV15 to TRBJ1-5; TRBD1 is a possible D gene (5 bases). Written as DNA, the CDR3 is TGTGCCACCAGCAGAGATTCGGGGGTGGGCAATCAGCCCCAGCATTTT. Residues: CATSRDSGVGNQPQHF.